The entry that follows covers one TCR beta chain sequence. Its target is unknown. The junction and the germline gene differ at one end; a read error may be behind it. The entry originates in a study of radiotherapy plus CTLA-4 blockade in lung cancer. For the study at large: Under 20% of patients responded objectively, and 31% achieved disease control. Broader study findings: The authors reported that early blood T cell clone dynamics, with interferon-beta, best predicted response. Some TCR clones had been derived from tumors. These clones expanded in peripheral blood after radiotherapy plus ipilimumab.

This CDR3 is 14 amino acids long. Germline CDR1 reads SSHAT; CDR2 reads FNYEAQ (reference sequence). The protocol was immunoSEQ multiplex PCR, while the TCRdb copy is restricted to in-frame clones and leaves out a portion. The table has roughly 68,000 clones, around 80% seen once. The V gene is TRBV7-7, the J gene TRBJ2-3, with D perhaps matching TRBD2 (5 bases). Sequenced here: peripheral blood, sampled from a patient treated with radiotherapy plus ipilimumab. This receptor was taken from a human donor with non-small cell lung cancer who had a complete response to radiotherapy plus ipilimumab. The CDR3 spells CASSFGAEGDTQYF. DNA for the CDR3: TGTGCTAGCAGCTTTGGCGCCGAGGGAGATACGCAGTATTTT.